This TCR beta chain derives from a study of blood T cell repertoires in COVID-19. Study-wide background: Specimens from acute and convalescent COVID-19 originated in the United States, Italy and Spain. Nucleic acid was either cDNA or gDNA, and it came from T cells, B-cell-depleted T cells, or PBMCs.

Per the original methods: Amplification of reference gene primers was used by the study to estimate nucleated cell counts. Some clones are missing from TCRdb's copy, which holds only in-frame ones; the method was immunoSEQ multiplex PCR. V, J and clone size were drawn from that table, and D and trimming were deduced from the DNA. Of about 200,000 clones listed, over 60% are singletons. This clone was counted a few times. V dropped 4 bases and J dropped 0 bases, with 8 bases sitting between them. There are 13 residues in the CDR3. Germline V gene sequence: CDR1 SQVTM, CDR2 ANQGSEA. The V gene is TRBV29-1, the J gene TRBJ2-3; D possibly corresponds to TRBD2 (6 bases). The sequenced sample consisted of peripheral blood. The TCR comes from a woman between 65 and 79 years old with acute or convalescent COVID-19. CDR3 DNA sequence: TGCAGCGTTGTCGCGGGAAGCACAGATACGCAGTATTTT. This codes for CSVVAGSTDTQYF.